Listed below are T cell receptor beta chains from one sample, sequenced in a study of cytotoxic CD8 clonotypes in ibrutinib-treated CLL. Libraries were prepared by immunoSEQ multiplex PCR; TCRdb keeps only in-frame clonotypes and omits some of them. Of more than 15,000 clones in the sample, about 81% are singletons; the top ten hold 15% to 20%. Sequenced here: PBMCs, sampled before ibrutinib treatment. The receptor set was obtained from a human donor with chronic lymphocytic leukemia. The conserved cysteine and the conserved F or W are not part of the CDR3 here.

>TRBV11-2|TRBJ1-4
ASSALGVGLF
>TRBV5-4|TRBJ2-1
ASSIEGTSGIGEQF
>TRBV18|TRBJ1-1
ASSPRGTDTEAF
>TRBV5-1|TRBJ1-4
ASCRIGGGPNEKLF
>TRBV28|TRBJ1-2
ASTRDRGLSNYGYT
>TRBV2|TRBJ1-2
ARTGFTPENGYT
>TRBV4-3|TRBJ2-1
ASSQVASGGGEEGANEQF
>TRBV28|TRBJ2-7
ASSSEVPEQY
>TRBV6-1|TRBJ2-3
ASSERDRGFASTDTQY
>TRBV7-2|TRBJ2-1
ASSLGLAYNEQF
>TRBV28|TRBJ2-1
ASSSPAGQGNEQF
>TRBV9|TRBJ1-4
ASSVVGSWGEKLF
>TRBV5-1|TRBJ2-7
ASSLLAADYEQY
>TRBV2|TRBJ1-1
ASTGAFSNTEAF
>TRBV10-2|TRBJ2-5
ASSEASRQETQY
>TRBV7-9|TRBJ2-5
ASSRNQETQY
>TRBV7-9|TRBJ1-3
ASSSRDRPGNTIY
>TRBV19|TRBJ2-5
ASSTQGGAKY
>TRBV5-1|TRBJ2-3
ASSTQGARWGTDTQY
>TRBV6-1|TRBJ2-5
ASSEPLKGREKETQY
>TRBV2|TRBJ2-7
ASRDGTGGIREQY
>TRBV28|TRBJ2-7
ASSFLYYEQY
>TRBV15|TRBJ1-5
ATSRDWGGESNQPQH
>TRBV28|TRBJ2-7
ASSSPGYSIYEQY
>TRBV30|TRBJ2-1
AWRALADPYNEQF